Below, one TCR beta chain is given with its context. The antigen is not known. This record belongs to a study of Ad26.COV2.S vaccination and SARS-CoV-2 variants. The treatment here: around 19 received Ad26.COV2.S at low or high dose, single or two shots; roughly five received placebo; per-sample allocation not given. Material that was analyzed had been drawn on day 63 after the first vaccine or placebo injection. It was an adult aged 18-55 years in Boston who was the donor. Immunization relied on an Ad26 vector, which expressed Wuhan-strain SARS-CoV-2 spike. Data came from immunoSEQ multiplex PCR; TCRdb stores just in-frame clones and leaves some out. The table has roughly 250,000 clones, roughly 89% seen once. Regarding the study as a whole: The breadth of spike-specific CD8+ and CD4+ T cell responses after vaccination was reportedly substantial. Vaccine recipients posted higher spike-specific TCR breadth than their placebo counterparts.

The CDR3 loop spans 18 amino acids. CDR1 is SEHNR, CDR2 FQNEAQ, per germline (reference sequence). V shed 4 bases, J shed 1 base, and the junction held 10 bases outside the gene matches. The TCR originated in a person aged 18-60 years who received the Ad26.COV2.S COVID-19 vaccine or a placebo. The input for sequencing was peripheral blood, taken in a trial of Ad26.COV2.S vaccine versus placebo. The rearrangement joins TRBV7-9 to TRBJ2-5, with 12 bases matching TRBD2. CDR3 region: CASSSLAGGAWVQETQYF. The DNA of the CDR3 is TGTGCCAGCAGCTCACTAGCGGGGGGAGCTTGGGTCCAAGAGACCCAGTACTTC.